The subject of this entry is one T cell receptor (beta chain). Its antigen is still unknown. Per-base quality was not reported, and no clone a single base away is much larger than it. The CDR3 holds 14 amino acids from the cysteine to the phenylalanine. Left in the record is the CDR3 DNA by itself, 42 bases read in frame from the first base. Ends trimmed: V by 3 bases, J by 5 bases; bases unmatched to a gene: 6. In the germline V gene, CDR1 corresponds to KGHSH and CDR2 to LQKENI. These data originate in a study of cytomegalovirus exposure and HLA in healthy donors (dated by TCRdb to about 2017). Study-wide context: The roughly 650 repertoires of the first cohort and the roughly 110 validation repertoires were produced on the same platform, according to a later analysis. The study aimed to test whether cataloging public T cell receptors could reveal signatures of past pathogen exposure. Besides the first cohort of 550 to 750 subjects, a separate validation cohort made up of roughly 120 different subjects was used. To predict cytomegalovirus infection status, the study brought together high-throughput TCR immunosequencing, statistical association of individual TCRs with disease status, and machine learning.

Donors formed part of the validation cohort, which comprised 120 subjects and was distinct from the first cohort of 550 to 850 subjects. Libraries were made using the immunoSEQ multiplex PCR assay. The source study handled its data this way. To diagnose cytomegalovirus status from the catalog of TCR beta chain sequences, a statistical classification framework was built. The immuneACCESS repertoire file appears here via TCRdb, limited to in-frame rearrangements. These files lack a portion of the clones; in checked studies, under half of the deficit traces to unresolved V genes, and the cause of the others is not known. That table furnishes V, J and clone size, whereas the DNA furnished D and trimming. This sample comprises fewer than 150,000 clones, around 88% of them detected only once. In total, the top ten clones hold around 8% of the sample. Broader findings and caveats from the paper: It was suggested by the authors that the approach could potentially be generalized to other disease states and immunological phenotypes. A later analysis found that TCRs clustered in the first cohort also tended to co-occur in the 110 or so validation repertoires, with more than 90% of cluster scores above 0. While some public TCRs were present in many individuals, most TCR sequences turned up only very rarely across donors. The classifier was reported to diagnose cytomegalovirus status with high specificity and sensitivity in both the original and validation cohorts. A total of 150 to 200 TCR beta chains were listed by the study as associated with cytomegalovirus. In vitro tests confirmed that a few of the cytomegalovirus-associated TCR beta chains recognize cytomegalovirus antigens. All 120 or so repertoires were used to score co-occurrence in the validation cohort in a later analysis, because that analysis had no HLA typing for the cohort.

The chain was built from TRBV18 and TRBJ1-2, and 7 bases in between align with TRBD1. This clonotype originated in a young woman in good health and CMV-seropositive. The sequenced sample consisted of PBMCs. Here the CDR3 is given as CASSPGTAVYGYTF. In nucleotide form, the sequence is TGTGCCAGCTCACCCGGGACAGCTGTGTATGGCTACACCTTC. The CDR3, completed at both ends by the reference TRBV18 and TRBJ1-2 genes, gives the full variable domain NAGVMQNPRHLVRRRGQEARLRCSPMKGHSHVYWYRQLPEEGLKFMVYLQKENIIDESGMPKERFSAEFPKEGPSILRIQQVVRGDSAAYFCASSPGTAVYGYTFGSGTRLTVV.